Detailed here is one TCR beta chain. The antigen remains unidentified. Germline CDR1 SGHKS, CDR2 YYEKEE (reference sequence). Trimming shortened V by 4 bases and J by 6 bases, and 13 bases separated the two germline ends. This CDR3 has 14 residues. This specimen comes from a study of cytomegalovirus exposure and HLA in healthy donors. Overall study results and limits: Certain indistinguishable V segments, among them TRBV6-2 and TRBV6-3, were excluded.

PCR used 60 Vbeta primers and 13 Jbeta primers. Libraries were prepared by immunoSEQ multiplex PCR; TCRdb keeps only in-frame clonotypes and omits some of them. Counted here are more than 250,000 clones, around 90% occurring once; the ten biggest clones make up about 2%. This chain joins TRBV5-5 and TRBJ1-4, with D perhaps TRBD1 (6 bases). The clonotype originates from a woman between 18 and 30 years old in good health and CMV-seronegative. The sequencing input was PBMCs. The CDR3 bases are TGTGCCAGCAGCCGACAGGAATTAGATGAAAAACTGTTTTTT. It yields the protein CASSRQELDEKLFF.